The 30 T cell receptor beta chains presented below share a single source sample, sequenced in a study of T cells after yellow fever vaccination. TCRdb reanalysed the 5' RACE reads using MiXCR and keeps one entry per CDR3 protein. This table holds about 340,000 distinct CDR3 sequences, about 4% found once. The source was PBMCs, collected 5 days after the yellow fever booster vaccination. The receptors come from a man aged 18 to 29 who received the YFV17D yellow fever vaccine.

This clonotype came up a few times. V usage is TRBV12-3 or TRBV12-4 and J usage is TRBJ2-3; 8 nucleotides align to TRBD1. CDR3 length: 15 residues. The V segment lost 2 bases and the J segment 1 base; nucleotides outside the gene matches: 2. The CDR3 DNA is TGTGCCAGCAGTTTATCGGGACAGGGCACAGATACGCAGTATTTT. Amino acids: CASSLSGQGTDTQYF.

The table lists this clonotype with a few counts. The V call is TRBV30, the J call TRBJ2-1; 7 bases are shared with TRBD2. The junction had 13 bases not matched to a gene; V was cut back by 2 bases and J by 9 bases. Germline-derived CDR1 and CDR2 are GTSNPN and SVGIG (reference sequence). The CDR3 has 15 residues. The CDR3: CAWSKPGTMVGEQFF. CDR3 in DNA: TGTGCCTGGAGTAAACCGGGGACTATGGTCGGTGAGCAGTTCTTC.

This clonotype was observed at least ten times. The V gene is TRBV5-8, the J gene TRBJ2-1; D is ambiguous. Germline CDR1 and CDR2: SGHTS and YDEGEE. The CDR3 is 13 residues long. The ends were cut back, 2 bases at V and 5 bases at J, with 8 bases in the middle. The CDR3 loop reads CASSFDGDNEQFF. CDR3 DNA: TGTGCCAGCAGCTTTGATGGGGACAATGAGCAGTTCTTC.

The chain employs TRBV6-4 and TRBJ2-1; D gene ambiguous. Germline loops: CDR1 MRHNA, CDR2 SNTAGT. V dropped 1 base and J dropped 7 bases, with 8 bases sitting between them. The CDR3 consists of 13 residues. The CDR3 loop is CASSDLRPNEQFF. The CDR3 nucleotides are TGTGCCAGCAGTGACTTAAGGCCAAATGAGCAGTTCTTC.

This clonotype was observed at least ten times. The rearrangement uses TRBV7-2 and TRBJ2-1; 15 bases line up with TRBD2. Germline V gene lookup returns CDR1 SGHTA and CDR2 FQGNSA. Losses at the gene ends were 4 bases for V and 2 bases for J; bases not matched to a gene: 0. The CDR3 extends over 16 amino acids. Written as DNA, the CDR3 is TGTGCCAGCAGCTGGACTAGCGGGGGGGCCTACAATGAGCAGTTCTTC. This translates into CASSWTSGGAYNEQFF.

There are many counts of this clonotype. V and J are TRBV5-1 and TRBJ2-5; unclear D gene. V lost 1 base to trimming and J lost 5 bases, with 3 bases between them. Germline V gene sequence: CDR1 SGHRS, CDR2 YFSETQ. The CDR3 covers 11 residues. Here the CDR3 reads CASSLSETQYF. The CDR3 region has the DNA TGCGCCAGCAGCTTGAGTGAGACCCAGTACTTC.

This clonotype showed up many times. The chain is built from TRBV18 and TRBJ1-5; D ambiguous. V was trimmed by 5 bases and J by 3 bases, leaving 5 bases between them. This CDR3 is 12 amino acids long. Germline V lookup: CDR1 KGHSH, CDR2 LQKENI. The CDR3 is CASSEYNQPQHF. CDR3 DNA sequence: TGTGCCAGCTCAGAATACAATCAGCCCCAGCATTTT.

Ten or more counts support this clonotype. The chain uses TRBV5-1 and TRBJ2-7; 7 nucleotides align to TRBD2. Trimming took 1 base from V and 5 from J; bases not matched to a gene: 6. This CDR3 comprises 14 residues. Germline CDR1 reads SGHRS; CDR2 reads YFSETQ. In DNA form, the CDR3 reads TGCGCCAGCAGCTTGCAAAGCGGGGAGGACGAGCAGTACTTC. It translates to CASSLQSGEDEQYF.

The V and J genes are TRBV7-9 and TRBJ2-7, with 8 bases matching TRBD1. Germline V gene sequence: CDR1 SEHNR, CDR2 FQNEAQ (reference sequence). CDR3 length equals 14 residues. The trim removed 3 bases at V and 5 bases at J, leaving 6 bases unmatched. CDR3 in DNA: TGTGCCAGCAGCTTCTCAGGGGGCATCGACGAGCAGTACTTC. It specifies CASSFSGGIDEQYF.

This clonotype was seen at least ten times. The rearrangement links TRBV6-5 to TRBJ2-3; no clear D gene. The CDR3 is made up of 15 amino acids. CDR1 is MNHEY and CDR2 is SVGAGI in the germline V gene. The ends were cut back, 2 bases at V and 0 bases at J, with 9 bases in the middle. The CDR3, as DNA: TGTGCCAGCAGTTACGCGGCATATAGCACAGATACGCAGTATTTT. Its protein product is CASSYAAYSTDTQYF.

This clonotype was seen only a few times. The V and J genes are TRBV7-2 and TRBJ1-2; D is possibly TRBD1 (5 bases). Germline V lookup: CDR1 SGHTA, CDR2 FQGNSA. This CDR3 spans 16 amino acids. The ends were cut back, 5 bases at V and 6 bases at J, with 22 bases in the middle. CDR3 DNA: TGTGCCAGCAGCGGGGGATATGGCTGGGGTTCGGATGGCTACACCTTC. Its protein is CASSGGYGWGSDGYTF. Based on the CDR3 plus reference TRBV7-2 and TRBJ1-2, the full variable domain is GAGVSQSPSNKVTEKGKDVELRCDPISGHTALYWYRQSLGQGLEFLIYFQGNSAPDKSGLPSDRFSAERTGGSVSTLTIQRTQQEDSAVYLCASSGGYGWGSDGYTFGSGTRLTVV.

This clonotype was seen repeatedly, ten times or more. The V call is TRBV2, the J call TRBJ2-1; a weak D match, TRBD1 (5 bases). Trimming removed 2 bases at V and 1 base at J, with 9 bases between. The CDR3 consists of 15 residues. The V gene's germline CDR1 is SNHLY and CDR2 FYNNEI. CDR3 amino acids: CASSEQGYSYNEQFF. The CDR3 DNA follows: TGTGCCAGCAGTGAACAGGGCTATTCCTACAATGAGCAGTTCTTC.

This clonotype was counted ten times or more. The chain uses TRBV6-1 and TRBJ1-2; perhaps TRBD1 as D (5 bases). V lost 7 bases and J lost 1, with 16 bases in between. Per the germline V gene, CDR1 is MNHNS and CDR2 is SASEGT. CDR3 length equals 15 residues. In DNA, the CDR3 is TGTGCCAGCATTGTGGGGCGGACTCTTAACTATGGCTACACCTTC. Translated: CASIVGRTLNYGYTF.

This clonotype showed up just a few times. This chain connects TRBV28 to TRBJ1-4, with D uncertain. The CDR3 covers 13 residues. V lost 7 bases to trimming and J lost 6 bases, with 12 bases between them. Germline CDR1 and CDR2: MDHEN and SYDVKM. The chain's CDR3 is CASTAVTYEKLFF. The CDR3 DNA is TGTGCCAGCACTGCGGTCACGTATGAAAAACTGTTTTTT.

This clonotype was counted ten times or more. The rearrangement links TRBV6-5 to TRBJ2-5, with D unresolved. With 6 bases removed from V and 1 base from J, the gap between germline ends came to 9 bases. The CDR3 consists of 13 residues. Per germline, CDR1 MNHEY and CDR2 SVGAGI. CDR3 in amino acids: CASRPTGQETQYF. As DNA, the CDR3 is TGTGCCAGCAGGCCTACTGGCCAAGAGACCCAGTACTTC.

This clonotype showed up just a few times. The chain joins TRBV6-2 or TRBV6-3 to TRBJ2-3; D remains unclear. The germline CDR1 and CDR2 sequences are MNHEY and SVGEGT. V was clipped by 0 bases and J by 0 bases, with 10 bases between them. The CDR3 extends over 16 amino acids. CDR3 nucleotide sequence: TGTGCCAGCAGTTACTCCATTACAGCCAGCACAGATACGCAGTATTTT. Translation gives CASSYSITASTDTQYF.

This chain uses TRBV7-2 with TRBJ1-4; D is possibly TRBD1 (6 bases). V gave up 2 bases and J gave up 10 bases, with 11 bases separating them. Germline V gene sequence: CDR1 SGHTA, CDR2 FQGNSA. The length of the CDR3 is 13 residues. CDR3 nucleotides: TGTGCCAGCAGCTTATACAGGGAAGGAAAACTGTTTTTT. It encodes CASSLYREGKLFF.

This clonotype was counted only a few times. The chain combines TRBV5-5 with TRBJ1-6; D unclear. The CDR3 runs 15 residues. Germline lookup yields CDR1 SGHKS and CDR2 YYEKEE (reference sequence). V shed 4 bases and J shed 2 bases, with 10 bases lying between them. Written as DNA, the CDR3 is TGTGCCAGCAGCCTTGACGGTCCCTATAATTCACCCCTCCACTTT. Translation: CASSLDGPYNSPLHF.

The genes are TRBV5-1 and TRBJ1-5, with D unclear. The CDR3 is made up of 13 amino acids. Looked up from germline, CDR1 is SGHRS and CDR2 is YFSETQ. V dropped 4 bases and J dropped 5 bases, with 10 bases sitting between them. This chain's CDR3 is CASSPAGHQPQHF. The DNA for the CDR3 is TGCGCCAGCAGCCCCGCCGGGCATCAGCCCCAGCATTTT.

The chain is built from TRBV7-6 and TRBJ2-1; TRBD2 is a possible D gene (6 bases). V lost 5 bases and J 8 bases, leaving 16 bases between the germline ends. CDR3 length equals 14 residues. Germline CDR1 and CDR2: SGHVS and FNYEAQ. CDR3 DNA: TGTGCCAGCAGCGTCGGGGGACGGCTCGATGAGCAGTTCTTC. It specifies CASSVGGRLDEQFF.

This clonotype appeared a few times. The CDR3, as DNA: TGCAGTGCTCTGACCGGGACAGACCTCCAAGAGACCCAGTACTTC. Translated, it gives CSALTGTDLQETQYF. The chain employs TRBV20-1 and TRBJ2-5, with 7 positions matching TRBD1. Looked up from germline, CDR1 is DFQATT and CDR2 is SNEGSKA (reference sequence). The CDR3 is 15 residues long. With 5 bases clipped from V and 1 base from J, the junction kept 10 bases outside the gene matches.

This clonotype has a count of ten or more. The V call is TRBV20-1, the J call TRBJ2-3; 8 bases are shared with TRBD2. V trimming: 6 bases; J trimming: 3 bases; junction bases outside the gene matches: 8. Germline assignment: CDR1 DFQATT and CDR2 SNEGSKA (reference sequence). The CDR3 runs to 14 residues. The CDR3 loop reads CSALYGGATDTQYF. CDR3 nucleotides: TGCAGTGCCCTCTACGGGGGGGCAACAGATACGCAGTATTTT.

This clonotype was counted at least ten times. The chain joins TRBV4-3 to TRBJ2-3; 9 nucleotides match TRBD1. CDR1 and CDR2 from the germline V gene are LGHNA and YSLEER. V lost 4 bases to trimming and J lost 1 base; unmatched junction nucleotides: 3. This CDR3 spans 15 amino acids. Written as DNA, the CDR3 is TGCGCCAGCAGCCCTTGGACAGGGGGCACAGATACGCAGTATTTT. Its protein is CASSPWTGGTDTQYF.

The CDR3 is CASTYGANVLTF. CDR3 in DNA: TGTGCCAGCACTTATGGGGCCAACGTCCTGACTTTC. This chain connects TRBV2 to TRBJ2-6; D unclear. The CDR3 covers 12 residues. Germline V CDR1 and CDR2: SNHLY, FYNNEI. The V end lost 7 bases, the J end lost 3 bases, and 4 bases lay between the germline ends. Full variable domain (missing parts from reference TRBV2 and TRBJ2-6): EPEVTQTPSHQVTQMGQEVILRCVPISNHLYFYWYRQILGQKVEFLVSFYNNEISEKSEIFDDQFSVERPDGSNFTLKIRSTKLEDSAMYFCASTYGANVLTFGAGSRLTVL.

The chain combines TRBV7-9 with TRBJ2-7; tentative D call: TRBD1 (5 bases). The CDR3 length is 12 residues. The germline V and J ends were trimmed by 3 bases and 6 bases, with 9 bases remaining between them. Per germline, CDR1 SEHNR and CDR2 FQNEAQ (reference sequence). The CDR3 DNA follows: TGTGCCAGCAGCTTGGGCAGGGCCGAGCAGTACGTC. It is translated as CASSLGRAEQYV.

This clonotype was detected ten times or more. Mismatch with germline at one junction end may stem from a read error. This chain uses TRBV20-1 with TRBJ2-1, with 7 bases matching TRBD1. This CDR3 has 15 amino acids. The germline V gene has CDR1 DFQATT and CDR2 SNEGSKA (reference sequence). CDR3 in amino acids: CSARDRERSYNEQFF. CDR3 bases: TGCAGTGCCAGAGACAGGGAGAGGTCCTACAATGAGCAGTTCTTC.

The sample holds many counts of this clonotype. The chain is built from TRBV3-1 and TRBJ1-1; D uncertain. Trimming took off 8 bases at V and 0 bases at J, with 7 bases between the two ends. The CDR3 is 12 residues long. Germline loops: CDR1 LGHDT, CDR2 YNNKEL (reference sequence). CDR3 sequence: CASADLNTEAFF. In DNA form, the CDR3 reads TGTGCCAGCGCAGACCTGAACACTGAAGCTTTCTTT.

Only a few counts were recorded for this clonotype. The gene calls are TRBV27 and TRBJ1-2, with TRBD1 as a possible D gene (6 bases). The CDR3 is 14 residues long. Germline V gene data show CDR1 as MNHEY and CDR2 as SMNVEV (reference sequence). V was cut by 5 bases and J by 4 bases, with 14 bases left in between. CDR3 loop: CASSPRTAAYGYTF. In DNA, the CDR3 is TGTGCCAGCAGTCCCAGGACAGCTGCCTATGGCTACACCTTC.

This clonotype has a count of ten or more. The chain links TRBV5-1 to TRBJ2-2; D unclear. This CDR3 comprises 15 residues. The germline V gene has CDR1 SGHRS and CDR2 YFSETQ. V was shortened by 4 bases and J by 0 bases, with 10 bases between the two germline ends. The CDR3 nucleotides are TGCGCCAGCAGCATAGGTGGTACGAACACCGGGGAGCTGTTTTTT. This sequence encodes CASSIGGTNTGELFF.

The rearrangement uses TRBV7-6 and TRBJ2-1; maybe TRBD1 (5 bases). The V and J ends lost 0 bases and 7 bases respectively, with 22 bases between them. CDR1 SGHVS and CDR2 FNYEAQ come from the germline V gene. The CDR3 runs to 18 residues. CDR3 region: CASSLAPVAGQYPNEQFF. The CDR3 DNA reads as TGTGCCAGCAGCTTAGCCCCGGTAGCAGGGCAGTACCCTAATGAGCAGTTCTTC.